The following is a T cell receptor beta chain sequence with its context. What it recognizes is unknown. This sample includes further DNA sequences coding for the same CDR3. Profiled with immunoSEQ multiplex PCR; TCRdb holds only in-frame clones, not every one. Of around 31,000 clones listed, roughly nine tenths are singletons. The data originate from a study of OX40 agonist ivuxolimab in advanced cancers. Study-level information: Patients were dosed with the agonistic anti-OX40 (CD134) antibody ivuxolimab. General observations from the study: Low levels of normalized T-cell clonal expansion also appeared in some nonresponders. Dose levels from 0.1 to 3.0 mg/kg saw CD4+ and CD8+ blood T cells expand clonally by week 6.

V dropped 3 bases and J dropped 4 bases, with 1 base sitting between them. Germline V CDR1 and CDR2: MNHEY, SMNVEV (reference sequence). This CDR3 is 11 amino acids long. The rearrangement links TRBV27 to TRBJ2-1; D gene uncertain. The source material was CD4+ or CD8+ T cells sorted from blood, sampled in a trial of the OX40 agonist ivuxolimab. This sequence was found in an adult with an advanced solid tumor such as melanoma, head and neck, liver or kidney cancer. CDR3 sequence reads: CASSLYNEQFF. The CDR3 nucleotides are TGTGCCAGCAGTTTGTACAATGAGCAGTTCTTC.